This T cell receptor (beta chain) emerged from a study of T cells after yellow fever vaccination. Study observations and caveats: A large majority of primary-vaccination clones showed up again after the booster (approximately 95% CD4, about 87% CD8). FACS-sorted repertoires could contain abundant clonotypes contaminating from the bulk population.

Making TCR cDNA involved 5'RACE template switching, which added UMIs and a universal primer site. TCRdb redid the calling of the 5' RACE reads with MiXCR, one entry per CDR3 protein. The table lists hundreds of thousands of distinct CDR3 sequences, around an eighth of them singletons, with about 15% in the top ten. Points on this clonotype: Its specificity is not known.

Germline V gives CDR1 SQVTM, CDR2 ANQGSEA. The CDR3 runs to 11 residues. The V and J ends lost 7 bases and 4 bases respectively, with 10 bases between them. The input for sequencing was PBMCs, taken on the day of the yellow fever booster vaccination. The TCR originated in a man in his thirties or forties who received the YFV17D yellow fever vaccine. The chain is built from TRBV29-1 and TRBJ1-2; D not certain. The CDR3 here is CSDALGYGYTF. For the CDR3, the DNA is TGCAGCGATGCGCTGGGCTATGGCTACACCTTC.